This T cell receptor (beta chain) comes out of a study of T-cell memory formation after mild COVID-19. Study-wide points: Pre-infection memory already had some responding clones, implying cross-reactive memory joined. CD4+ contracting clones were mainly CM and EM; CD8+ ones, EMRA.

Comments on this clonotype: The antigen remains unidentified.

Researchers used 5'RACE with constant-segment primers to make TCR alpha and TCR beta cDNA libraries that carry sample barcodes and UMIs. TCRdb fed the 5' RACE reads into MiXCR, producing one record per CDR3 protein. The table lists 150,000 to 200,000 distinct CDR3 sequences, around a third of them singletons. V was cut by 2 bases and J by 3 bases, with 10 bases left in between. CDR3 size: 14 residues. The TCR comes from an adult woman who had mild COVID-19 (a few samples of this study predate the infection). Cell type and time point are not known. V usage is TRBV12-3 or TRBV12-4 and J usage is TRBJ2-5, with D hard to call. Sample: PBMCs or a T cell subset sorted from them (not recorded which). The chain's CDR3 is CASSLSTAKETQYF. The CDR3 DNA reads as TGTGCCAGCAGTTTAAGTACAGCGAAAGAGACCCAGTACTTC.